This TCR beta chain was profiled in a study of blood T cell repertoires in COVID-19. V dropped 4 bases and J dropped 5 bases, with 9 bases sitting between them. Germline V gives CDR1 PRHDT, CDR2 FYEKMQ (reference sequence). This CDR3 spans 13 amino acids. Participants were aged about 18 to 89 years from roughly 25 US areas. Clinical history reported by participants formed the basis on which cohorts were assigned. Recovery among Cohort 3 donors was established by two negative PCRs, clearance, or symptom resolution. In its sample, this clone was seen a few times. Authors' analysis steps: Estimation of nucleated cell counts relied on the amplification of reference gene primers. The method was immunoSEQ multiplex PCR; TCRdb's version includes in-frame clones alone and lacks a portion of them. The D gene and trimming were derived from the DNA, and the V and J assignments and clone size from that table. The sample comprises fewer than 350,000 clones, 75% to 90% of which are singletons, and approximately 4.7% rests with the top ten.

The sequence was obtained from a man aged 55 to 69 who had recovered from COVID-19. The chain carries TRBV13 and TRBJ2-1; TRBD2 might be the D (5 bases). The specimen sequenced was PBMCs or T cells enriched from blood (not recorded which). The chain's CDR3 is CASSWERNNEQFF. CDR3 sequence (DNA): TGTGCCAGCAGCTGGGAGAGGAACAATGAGCAGTTCTTC.